This TCR beta chain emerged from a study of shared clonotypes between healthy human individuals. The repertoire was sequenced with immunoSEQ multiplex PCR; TCRdb's copy has only in-frame clones and lacks some. The profile shows hundreds of thousands of clones, around 72% of them singletons. CDR1 is SGHNT, CDR2 YYREEE, per germline (reference sequence). The CDR3 is 15 amino acids. V gave up 4 bases and J gave up 2 bases, with 15 bases separating them. J is TRBJ2-5 and V is TRBV5-4; D uncertain. This sequence originates from a woman in her thirties in good health. Sequencing used memory CD4+ T cells sorted from blood. Regarding subset: CD45RA-negative fraction. CDR3: CASSPSDGLQETQYF. Here the CDR3 DNA reads TGTGCCAGCAGCCCCTCCGATGGCTTACAAGAGACCCAGTACTTC.